This section outlines one T cell receptor (beta chain) sequence together with its context. Its antigen specificity is not known. Base qualities are missing; no much larger clone stands one base away. The data originate from a study of T cell repertoires in cytomegalovirus infection (dated by TCRdb to the late 2010s). Background on the whole study: Alongside well-studied HLA-B-restricted epitopes, the peptide stimulations were aimed at recently identified HLA-C-restricted CMV epitopes, whose presentation resists viral immunomodulation. Donor HLA type was relevant to the analysis, because carriage of CMV infection together with the matching HLA type was indicated by public TCR beta signatures.

Sequencing used an Illumina HiSeq 1500. TCRdb reprocessed the public reads (quality trimming at Q25 with fastp, clone calling with MiXCR) and kept in-frame beta chains. For every CDR3 protein sequence, its rows merge into one entry that carries the most common genes and DNA. The sample data list some 800,000 distinct CDR3 sequences, and about 33% of these were observed just once. The top ten clones comprise 9.5% to 15% of the sample. This specimen's treatment or condition label, per the study, means: in vitro stimulation with specific CMV peptide epitopes to enrich CMV-specific T cells. Findings and caveats that apply to the study as a whole: The ex vivo response was dominated by HLA-C-restricted CMV-specific TCR beta clonotypes, and the single most frequent clonotype in two of eight donors was supplied by these HLA-C-restricted clonotypes. Carriers of CMV infection plus the relevant HLA type were discriminated by the cumulative frequency of public TCR beta family members in the study cohort and in an independent 352-donor cohort.

V is pruned by 5 bases and J by 1 base, leaving 2 bases of the junction without a gene match. CDR1 and CDR2 were assigned from the germline V gene (reference sequence) as MNHEY and SMNVEV. The CDR3 starts with the cysteine, ends with the phenylalanine, and has 13 residues. Here the CDR3 DNA is all that survives: 39 bases in frame from base 1. The chain uses TRBV27 and TRBJ2-7; TRBD2 agrees with 7 junctional bases. This specimen was cultured CD8+ T cells from PBMCs, taken from culture after CMV antigen stimulation. The TCR originated in a human donor in good health (CMV status not recorded). Some clones in this sample may be carry-over from other donors' samples. The DNA sequence is as follows: TGTGCCAGCAGTACTAGCGTTTCCTACGAGCAGTACTTC. This sequence encodes CASSTSVSYEQYF.